The 26 T cell receptor beta chains listed next were all sequenced from one sample in a study of blood T cell repertoires in COVID-19. Data came from immunoSEQ multiplex PCR; TCRdb stores just in-frame clones and leaves some out. The table has about 160,000 clones, approximately 82% seen once. The sequenced material came from PBMCs or T cells enriched from blood (not recorded which). These receptors all come from a woman in her 50s in a cohort exposed to, infected with or recovered from COVID-19 (not recorded which).

The genes are TRBV5-1 and TRBJ2-3; 8 positions match TRBD2. CDR1 is SGHRS and CDR2 is YFSETQ in the germline V gene. The CDR3 runs to 16 residues. V trimming: 0 bases; J trimming: 6 bases; junction bases outside the gene matches: 9. CDR3 nucleotide sequence: TGCGCCAGCAGCTTGGCCGCCCCGGGGGGGCAGGATACGCAGTATTTT. It encodes CASSLAAPGGQDTQYF.

The chain couples TRBV28 to TRBJ2-7, with D perhaps TRBD2 (5 bases). CDR1 is MDHEN, CDR2 SYDVKM, per germline. V lost 6 bases, J lost 3 bases, and 9 bases lay in between. The CDR3 loop spans 12 amino acids. The DNA of the CDR3 is TGTGCCAGCAGCCAAACTAGCTACGAGCAGTACTTC. It translates to CASSQTSYEQYF.

The chain carries TRBV28 and TRBJ1-2; 7 positions match TRBD1. CDR3 length: 13 amino acids. Germline V gene sequence: CDR1 MDHEN, CDR2 SYDVKM. V lost 4 bases and J lost 6; bases outside the gene matches: 5. The CDR3 loop reads CASSSGQSHGYTF. DNA of the CDR3: TGTGCCAGCAGTTCGGGACAGTCCCATGGCTACACCTTC.

The gene calls are TRBV19 and TRBJ1-6; 7 nucleotides agree with TRBD1. The trim removed 6 bases at V and 5 bases at J, leaving 4 bases unmatched. CDR3 length equals 14 residues. Germline CDR1 is LNHDA and CDR2 is SQIVND (reference sequence). This CDR3 reads CASRQGVNNSPLHF. The CDR3 bases are TGTGCCAGTAGGCAGGGGGTGAATAATTCACCCCTCCACTTT.

This clone was seen once. CDR3 protein: CASSSTVSSPLHF. In nucleotides, the CDR3 is TGTGCCAGCAGTAGTACTGTCTCTTCACCCCTCCACTTT. V is TRBV2 and J is TRBJ1-6, with D unresolved. V lost 5 bases to trimming and J lost 9 bases, with 11 bases between them. The CDR3 loop spans 13 amino acids. CDR1 and CDR2 (germline): SNHLY, FYNNEI.

The rearrangement uses TRBV2 and TRBJ2-3; TRBD1 matches 8 bases. V was clipped by 6 bases and J by 4 bases; unmatched bases: 9. Germline V CDR1 and CDR2: SNHLY, FYNNEI. This CDR3 comprises 15 residues. CDR3 in DNA: TGTGCCAGCAGAACACAGGGGGGTCTCGCAGATACGCAGTATTTT. Translating gives CASRTQGGLADTQYF. The full variable domain, completed using reference TRBV2 and TRBJ2-3, is EPEVTQTPSHQVTQMGQEVILRCVPISNHLYFYWYRQILGQKVEFLVSFYNNEISEKSEIFDDQFSVERPDGSNFTLKIRSTKLEDSAMYFCASRTQGGLADTQYFGPGTRLTVL.

The rearrangement uses TRBV5-4 and TRBJ1-1; 7 bases fit TRBD1. Germline V gene sequence: CDR1 SGHNT, CDR2 YYREEE (reference sequence). The CDR3 sequence is 14 residues long. J lost 4 bases, V lost 4 bases, and 7 bases had no gene match. Here the CDR3 DNA reads TGTGCCAGCAGCGCAGGACAGGTAGGCACTGAAGCTTTCTTT. It yields the protein CASSAGQVGTEAFF.

The genes are TRBV9 and TRBJ1-1; D gene unclear. V was pared by 0 bases and J by 0 bases, with 9 bases between. CDR3 length: 15 residues. CDR1 is SGDLS, CDR2 YYNGEE, per germline. The chain's CDR3 is CASSVDNSMNTEAFF. DNA of the CDR3: TGTGCCAGCAGCGTAGATAACAGTATGAACACTGAAGCTTTCTTT. The full variable domain, with the rest looked up from reference TRBV9 and TRBJ1-1, is DSGVTQTPKHLITATGQRVTLRCSPRSGDLSVYWYQQSLDQGLQFLIQYYNGEERAKGNILERFSAQQFPDLHSELNLSSLELGDSALYFCASSVDNSMNTEAFFGQGTRLTVV.

The genes are TRBV6-5 and TRBJ1-4; 7 nucleotides line up with TRBD1. The CDR3 spans 13 residues. Trimming cost V 8 bases and J 8 bases; bases outside gene matches: 8. Germline loops: CDR1 MNHEY, CDR2 SVGAGI. The DNA for the CDR3 is TGTGCCAGCTTCGAGACAGGGAAGGAAAAACTGTTTTTT. Residues: CASFETGKEKLFF.

The chain combines TRBV28 with TRBJ1-3; D gene unclear. Germline values: CDR1 MDHEN, CDR2 SYDVKM. The CDR3 contains 15 residues. V lost 8 bases and J 0 bases, leaving 14 bases between the germline ends. In nucleotides, the CDR3 is TGTGCCAGCGGATTTACTAGACCCTCTGGAAACACCATATATTTT. Translation gives CASGFTRPSGNTIYF.

The chain has TRBV18 and TRBJ1-1; D gene ambiguous. The CDR3 spans 17 residues. Germline V gene sequence: CDR1 KGHSH, CDR2 LQKENI. Trimming left V 0 bases short and J 3 bases short, with 17 bases between. CDR3 region: CASSPPLRSSLDTEAFF. The CDR3 DNA sequence: TGTGCCAGCTCACCACCGTTGAGGTCTTCGCTGGACACTGAAGCTTTCTTT.

The chain uses TRBV19 and TRBJ2-2; 8 bases are a match to TRBD1. The V gene's germline CDR1 is LNHDA and CDR2 SQIVND (reference sequence). The CDR3 runs to 14 residues. With 7 bases clipped from V and 6 bases from J, the junction kept 7 bases outside the gene matches. CDR3 DNA: TGTGCCAGTACCCCCGGGACAGGTCCCGGGGAGCTGTTTTTT. Protein sequence: CASTPGTGPGELFF.

This sequence joins TRBV15 and TRBJ2-7, with TRBD1 as a possible D gene (6 bases). Trimming left V 0 bases short and J 4 bases short, with 13 bases between. Germline CDR1 and CDR2: LNHNV and YYDKDF (reference sequence). The CDR3 consists of 15 residues. The CDR3 region is CATSRDRDTLYEQYF. Written as DNA, the CDR3 is TGTGCCACCAGCAGAGATAGGGACACGCTATACGAGCAGTACTTC. Using reference TRBV15 and TRBJ2-7 for the parts outside the CDR3, the full variable domain is DAMVIQNPRYQVTQFGKPVTLSCSQTLNHNVMYWYQQKSSQAPKLLFHYYDKDFNNEADTPDNFQSRRPNTSFCFLDIRSPGLGDTAMYLCATSRDRDTLYEQYFGPGTRLTVT.

The gene calls are TRBV27 and TRBJ2-2, with D possibly TRBD2 on 5 matching bases. Germline loops: CDR1 MNHEY, CDR2 SMNVEV (reference sequence). The germline V and J ends were trimmed by 6 bases and 0 bases, with 8 bases remaining between them. The CDR3 is made up of 14 amino acids. This CDR3 is CASRRAANTGELFF. CDR3 nucleotides: TGTGCCAGCAGGAGGGCGGCGAACACCGGGGAGCTGTTTTTT.

This clone came up once. The rearrangement uses TRBV30 and TRBJ1-5; the D is unclear. CDR1 is GTSNPN, CDR2 SVGIG, per germline (reference sequence). V gave up 1 base and J gave up 7 bases, with 11 bases separating them. The CDR3 contains 13 residues. This CDR3 is CAWSGSEEQPQHF. DNA for the CDR3: TGTGCCTGGAGTGGGTCAGAGGAGCAGCCCCAGCATTTT.

The chain combines TRBV2 with TRBJ2-1; D perhaps matches TRBD1 (6 bases). The CDR3 spans 14 residues. Looked up from germline, CDR1 is SNHLY and CDR2 is FYNNEI. Trimming took off 8 bases at V and 8 bases at J, with 19 bases between the two ends. The CDR3 region is CASGLRTEGDEQFF. The CDR3 bases are TGTGCCAGCGGGTTGAGGACAGAAGGCGATGAGCAGTTCTTC.

Regarding this clone: The same CDR3 is also encoded by other DNA sequences in this sample. The CDR3 region is CASSLGAGVYNEQFF. CDR3 bases: TGCGCCAGCAGCTTGGGAGCGGGAGTCTACAATGAGCAGTTCTTC. The chain uses TRBV5-1 and TRBJ2-1; 8 nucleotides line up with TRBD2. The CDR3 runs 15 residues. In germline, CDR1 is SGHRS, CDR2 YFSETQ. V shed 0 bases and J 3 bases; nucleotides not matched to a gene: 2. Based on the CDR3 plus reference TRBV5-1 and TRBJ2-1, the full variable domain is KAGVTQTPRYLIKTRGQQVTLSCSPISGHRSVSWYQQTPGQGLQFLFEYFSETQRNKGNFPGRFSGRQFSNSRSEMNVSTLELGDSALYLCASSLGAGVYNEQFFGPGTRLTVL.

This chain uses TRBV7-3 with TRBJ2-7; 9 nucleotides match TRBD1. There are 14 residues in the CDR3. Germline loops: CDR1 SGHTA, CDR2 FQGTGA. V shed 4 bases and J 2 bases; nucleotides not matched to a gene: 3. CDR3 in DNA: TGTGCCAGCAGCTCGGGACAGGGTCCCTACGAGCAGTACTTC. It specifies CASSSGQGPYEQYF. Using reference TRBV7-3 and TRBJ2-7 for the parts outside the CDR3, the full variable domain is GAGVSQTPSNKVTEKGKYVELRCDPISGHTALYWYRQSLGQGPEFLIYFQGTGAADDSGLPNDRFFAVRPEGSVSTLKIQRTERGDSAVYLCASSSGQGPYEQYFGPGTRLTVT.

The chain joins TRBV7-9 to TRBJ2-1; 11 bases align to TRBD2. V was clipped by 3 bases and J by 9 bases; unmatched bases: 4. The germline gives CDR1 SEHNR, CDR2 FQNEAQ (reference sequence). This CDR3 contains 14 residues. CDR3: CASSFSGGDSEQFF. For the CDR3, the DNA is TGTGCCAGCAGCTTTAGCGGGGGGGACTCTGAGCAGTTCTTC.

This clone was counted once. V usage is TRBV11-2 and J usage is TRBJ2-1, with 8 bases fitting TRBD1. The CDR3 loop spans 13 amino acids. Unmatched junction bases numbered 7, after V lost 5 bases and J lost 10 bases. In germline, CDR1 is SGHAT, CDR2 FQNNGV. The CDR3 DNA reads TGTGCCAGCAGCCGAGGCGGACAGGGAGAGCAGTTCTTC. Residues: CASSRGGQGEQFF.

The chain employs TRBV3-1 (or the pseudogene TRBV3-2) and TRBJ2-3; 13 bases are a match to TRBD2. CDR3 length equals 20 residues. Germline-derived CDR1 and CDR2 are LGHDT and YNNKEL (reference sequence). V was pared by 6 bases and J by 0 bases, with 15 bases of the junction left unmatched. The CDR3 loop reads CASSLTSGGVNPTSTDTQYF. The DNA for the CDR3 is TGTGCCAGCAGTCTCACTAGCGGGGGGGTAAACCCAACTAGCACAGATACGCAGTATTTT.

The genes are TRBV5-4 and TRBJ1-1, with D maybe TRBD1 (5 bases). Per germline, CDR1 SGHNT and CDR2 YYREEE (reference sequence). With 1 base removed from V and 4 bases from J, the gap between germline ends came to 11 bases. The CDR3 length is 14 residues. The CDR3 protein is CASSLNRLVTEAFF. CDR3 nucleotides: TGTGCCAGCAGCTTGAACAGGTTAGTCACTGAAGCTTTCTTT.

This chain joins TRBV3-1 (or the pseudogene TRBV3-2) and TRBJ2-3; 11 bases are shared with TRBD1. This CDR3 has 17 amino acids. The junction had 9 bases not matched to a gene; V was cut back by 4 bases and J by 3 bases. Germline lookup yields CDR1 LGHDT and CDR2 YNNKEL (reference sequence). The CDR3, as DNA: TGTGCCAGCAGCCGAGGGGACCGGGACAGGGGGACAGATACGCAGTATTTT. As protein: CASSRGDRDRGTDTQYF.

J is TRBJ2-1 and V is TRBV29-1; 14 bases fit TRBD2. After removal of 4 bases from V and 9 bases from J, the junction contained 5 bases not matched to a gene. CDR1 and CDR2 (germline): SQVTM, ANQGSEA. This CDR3 spans 14 amino acids. CDR3 region: CSVATSGGAGEQFF. DNA of the CDR3: TGCAGCGTTGCGACTAGCGGGGGGGCCGGTGAGCAGTTCTTC.

This clone has only a few counts. The genes are TRBV28 and TRBJ2-1; 10 bases agree with TRBD1. Germline V gene sequence: CDR1 MDHEN, CDR2 SYDVKM. CDR3 length: 15 amino acids. Germline trimming cut 7 bases from V and 3 bases from J; bases unmatched to any gene: 6. The CDR3 coding sequence is TGTGCCAGCACCCTACGGGACAGGGGCTACAATGAGCAGTTCTTC. Protein: CASTLRDRGYNEQFF.

The gene calls are TRBV3-1 (or the pseudogene TRBV3-2) and TRBJ2-1; 7 bases map to TRBD2. The CDR3 is 17 residues long. The germline gives CDR1 LGHDT, CDR2 YNNKEL (reference sequence). V lost 6 bases to trimming and J lost 6 bases; unmatched junction nucleotides: 17. CDR3 sequence: CASRPALGAGLPNEQFF. The CDR3 region has the DNA TGTGCCAGCAGACCCGCCCTCGGGGCGGGACTACCCAATGAGCAGTTCTTC.